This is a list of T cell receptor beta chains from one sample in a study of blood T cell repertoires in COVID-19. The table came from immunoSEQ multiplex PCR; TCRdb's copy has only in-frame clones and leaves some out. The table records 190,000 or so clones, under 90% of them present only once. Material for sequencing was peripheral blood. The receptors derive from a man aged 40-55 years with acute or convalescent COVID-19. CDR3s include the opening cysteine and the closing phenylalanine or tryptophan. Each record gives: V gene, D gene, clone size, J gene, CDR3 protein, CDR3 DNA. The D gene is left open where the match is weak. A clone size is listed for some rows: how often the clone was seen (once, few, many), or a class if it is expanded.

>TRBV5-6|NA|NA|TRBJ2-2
CASSLALDIFTGELFF
TGTGCCAGCAGCTTGGCCCTCGACATTTTTACCGGGGAGCTGTTTTTT
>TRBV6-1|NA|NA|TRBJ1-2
CASSEAGALGYGYTF
TGTGCCAGCAGTGAAGCGGGAGCATTGGGCTATGGCTACACCTTC
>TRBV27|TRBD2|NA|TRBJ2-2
CASSLAGINTGELFF
TGTGCCAGCAGCCTAGCGGGGATTAACACCGGGGAGCTGTTTTTT
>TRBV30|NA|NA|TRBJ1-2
CAWGGQGSNYGYTF
TGTGCCTGGGGAGGGCAGGGGTCTAACTATGGCTACACCTTC
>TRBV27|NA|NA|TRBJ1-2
CASSPTNYGYTF
TGTGCCAGCAGTCCTACTAACTATGGCTACACCTTC
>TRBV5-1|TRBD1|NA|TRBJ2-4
CASSAGTGAWEAKNIQYF
TGCGCCAGCAGCGCCGGGACAGGGGCGTGGGAAGCCAAAAACATTCAGTACTTC
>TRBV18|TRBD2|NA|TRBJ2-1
CASSPPVAGANEQFF
TGTGCCAGCTCACCACCAGTAGCGGGGGCGAATGAGCAGTTCTTC
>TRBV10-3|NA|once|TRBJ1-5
CAISQGAGNQPQHF
TGTGCCATCAGCCAAGGGGCGGGGAATCAGCCCCAGCATTTT
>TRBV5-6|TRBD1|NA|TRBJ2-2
CASSSYGGQGGPKSGELFF
TGTGCCAGCAGCTCGTACGGCGGACAGGGCGGACCAAAATCCGGGGAGCTGTTTTTT
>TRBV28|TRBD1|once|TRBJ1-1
CASSPWPDRDTEAFF
TGTGCCAGCAGTCCATGGCCGGACAGGGATACTGAAGCTTTCTTT
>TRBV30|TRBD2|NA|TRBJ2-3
CAWSPAGGATDTQYF
TGTGCCTGGAGTCCAGCGGGGGGCGCCACAGATACGCAGTATTTT
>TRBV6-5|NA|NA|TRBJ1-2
CASGPSLGYTF
TGTGCCAGCGGGCCCAGCCTTGGCTACACCTTC
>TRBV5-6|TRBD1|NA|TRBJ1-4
CASSSTGQGGGEKLFF
TGTGCCAGCAGCTCCACCGGACAGGGGGGGGGTGAAAAACTGTTTTTT
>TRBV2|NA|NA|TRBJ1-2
CASNRGRSNNYGYTF
TGTGCCAGCAACCGAGGGAGAAGCAATAACTATGGCTACACCTTC
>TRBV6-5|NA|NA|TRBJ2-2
CASSPDNANTGELFF
TGTGCCAGCAGTCCTGACAACGCGAACACCGGGGAGCTGTTTTTT
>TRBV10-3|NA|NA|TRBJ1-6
CAISETGGTGSSYNSPLHF
TGTGCCATCAGTGAGACGGGGGGCACAGGGAGCTCCTATAATTCACCCCTCCACTTT
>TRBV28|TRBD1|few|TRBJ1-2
CASSLSLLPTGYYGYTF
TGTGCCAGCAGTTTATCTCTCCTACCGACAGGGTACTATGGCTACACCTTC
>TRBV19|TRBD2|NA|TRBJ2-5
CASSVTGLAGNQETQYF
TGTGCCAGTAGTGTAACTGGACTAGCGGGGAACCAAGAGACCCAGTACTTC
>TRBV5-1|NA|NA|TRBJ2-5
CASSLTGETQYF
TGCGCCAGCAGCTTAACTGGTGAGACCCAGTACTTC
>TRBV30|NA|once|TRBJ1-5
CAWSVRAGQAQPQHF
TGTGCCTGGAGTGTACGGGCAGGGCAGGCTCAGCCCCAGCATTTT
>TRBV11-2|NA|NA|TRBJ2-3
CASSLTGQDTQYF
TGTGCCAGCAGCTTAACGGGACAAGATACGCAGTATTTT
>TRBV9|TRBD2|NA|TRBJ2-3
CASSPGLAGARDTQYF
TGTGCCAGCAGCCCGGGACTAGCGGGGGCGAGGGATACGCAGTATTTT
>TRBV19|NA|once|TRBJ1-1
CASINSKGRTEAFF
TGTGCCAGTATTAATTCTAAAGGGAGGACTGAAGCTTTCTTT
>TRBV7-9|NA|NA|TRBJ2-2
CASSSEQARTGELFF
TGTGCCAGCAGCTCTGAACAGGCACGCACCGGGGAGCTGTTTTTT
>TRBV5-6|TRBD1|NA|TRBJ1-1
CASSQPGTAQANTEAFF
TGTGCCAGCAGTCAACCGGGGACAGCACAGGCGAACACTGAAGCTTTCTTT
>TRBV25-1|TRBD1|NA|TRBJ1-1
CASSETGITEAFF
TGTGCCAGCAGTGAGACAGGGATAACTGAAGCTTTCTTT
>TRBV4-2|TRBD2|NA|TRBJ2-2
CASSQAPLAGTSTGELFF
TGTGCCAGCAGCCAAGCGCCCCTAGCGGGGACCTCCACCGGGGAGCTGTTTTTT
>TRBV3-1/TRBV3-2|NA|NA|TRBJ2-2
CASSPSSGARRELFF
TGTGCCAGCAGCCCAAGTAGCGGCGCCCGGCGGGAGCTGTTTTTT
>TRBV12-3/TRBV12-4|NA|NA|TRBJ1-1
CASRVTNTEAFF
TGTGCCAGCAGGGTGACAAACACTGAAGCTTTCTTT
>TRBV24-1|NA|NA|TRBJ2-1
CATSRGQSHNEQFF
TGTGCCACCTCGCGAGGGCAGAGCCACAATGAGCAGTTCTTC
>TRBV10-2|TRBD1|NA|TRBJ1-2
CATGGTGLGYTF
TGCGCCACAGGGGGGACAGGCCTCGGCTACACCTTC
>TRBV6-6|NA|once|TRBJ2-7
CASSKGQPIYEQYF
TGTGCCAGCAGTAAAGGACAGCCGATCTACGAGCAGTACTTC